This is a list of T cell receptor beta chains from one sample in a study of T cells in Graves' hyperthyroidism and ophthalmopathy. TCRdb re-called the multiplex PCR reads through MiXCR, storing one row per CDR3 protein. The table includes about 480,000 distinct CDR3 sequences, roughly 24% detected once. The sample taken for sequencing was blood. These TCRs come from a woman aged 25 to 45 with Graves' ophthalmopathy. Each CDR3 is given with its conserved first and last residue. Fields, in order: CDR3 DNA, CDR3 protein, V gene, D gene, J gene, clone size. D genes are given only for firm matches. Rows may omit the clone size; those that give it use once, few, many or a size class.

CDR3nt: TGTGCCAGCAGTTTTCAGCCGAGTAGCACTGAAGCTTTCTTT; CDR3aa: CASSFQPSSTEAFF; v_gene: TRBV28; d_gene: -; j_gene: TRBJ1-1; abundance: -
CDR3nt: TGTGCCAGCTACAAGAGTAACTATGGCTACACCTTC; CDR3aa: CASYKSNYGYTF; v_gene: TRBV6-1; d_gene: -; j_gene: TRBJ1-2; abundance: many
CDR3nt: TGCAGTGCCCCCAGGCTAGCGGGGGCTAGGTACCAAGAGACCCAGTACTTC; CDR3aa: CSAPRLAGARYQETQYF; v_gene: TRBV20-1; d_gene: TRBD2; j_gene: TRBJ2-5; abundance: many
CDR3nt: TGCGCCAGCAGCTTTACAGGAACTACTAACTATGGCTACACCTTC; CDR3aa: CASSFTGTTNYGYTF; v_gene: TRBV5-1; d_gene: -; j_gene: TRBJ1-2; abundance: many
CDR3nt: TGTGCCAGCTCACCACGGAATCAGGGTGATATGAGGGATGGCTACACCTTC; CDR3aa: CASSPRNQGDMRDGYTF; v_gene: TRBV18; d_gene: -; j_gene: TRBJ1-2; abundance: -
CDR3nt: TGTGCCTGGAGCCCTACAGGGGTAGAGACCCAGTACTTC; CDR3aa: CAWSPTGVETQYF; v_gene: TRBV30; d_gene: TRBD1; j_gene: TRBJ2-5; abundance: -
CDR3nt: TGCAGTGCCCCCGGAACCGGAGAGGGAAACACCATATATTTT; CDR3aa: CSAPGTGEGNTIYF; v_gene: TRBV20-1; d_gene: -; j_gene: TRBJ1-3; abundance: -
CDR3nt: TGTGCCAGCACTGGAGACAGGGGGCGGGAGACCCAGTACTTC; CDR3aa: CASTGDRGRETQYF; v_gene: TRBV6-1; d_gene: TRBD1; j_gene: TRBJ2-5; abundance: many
CDR3nt: TGTGCCAGCAGCCAAGAGTGGCAGGAAGGGGGCGGCTACACCTTC; CDR3aa: CASSQEWQEGGGYTF; v_gene: TRBV4-2; d_gene: TRBD1; j_gene: TRBJ1-2; abundance: few
CDR3nt: TGTGCCAGCAGCCCCTCCCGAGCCCAGTACTTC; CDR3aa: CASSPSRAQYF; v_gene: TRBV11-1; d_gene: -; j_gene: TRBJ2-5; abundance: few
CDR3nt: TGTGCCAGCAGTGTAGGGGGGGCCTTGGAGACCCAGTACTTC; CDR3aa: CASSVGGALETQYF; v_gene: TRBV6-1; d_gene: -; j_gene: TRBJ2-5; abundance: many
CDR3nt: TGTGCCAGCAGTGAACCCGCACTAGCTTACGAGCAGTACTTC; CDR3aa: CASSEPALAYEQYF; v_gene: TRBV6-1; d_gene: -; j_gene: TRBJ2-7; abundance: few
CDR3nt: TGTGCCAGCAGCTTAGGGACAGCTATAAGGGAGACCCAGTACTTC; CDR3aa: CASSLGTAIRETQYF; v_gene: TRBV7-9; d_gene: -; j_gene: TRBJ2-5; abundance: -
CDR3nt: TGTGCCAGCAGTTCCCCCCTAAGGACTCCCCATGAAGCTTTCTTT; CDR3aa: CASSSPLRTPHEAFF; v_gene: TRBV6-7; d_gene: -; j_gene: TRBJ1-1; abundance: many
CDR3nt: TGTGCCAGCAGCTCGCTGGCCAGCGGGGCCACCGGGGAGCTGTTTTTT; CDR3aa: CASSSLASGATGELFF; v_gene: TRBV11-2; d_gene: TRBD2; j_gene: TRBJ2-2; abundance: many
CDR3nt: TGTGCCAGCAGCCCCCGGGACAGGTCGGGGGGCTACACCTTC; CDR3aa: CASSPRDRSGGYTF; v_gene: TRBV11-2; d_gene: TRBD1; j_gene: TRBJ1-2; abundance: many
CDR3nt: TGTGCCAGCAGCTTAGATCAGGGGGGCTCTGGGGCCAACGTCCTGACTTTC; CDR3aa: CASSLDQGGSGANVLTF; v_gene: TRBV11-2; d_gene: -; j_gene: TRBJ2-6; abundance: many
CDR3nt: TGTGCCAGCAGTAGTACAGGGGGCGCAGGGGAGACCCAGTACTTC; CDR3aa: CASSSTGGAGETQYF; v_gene: TRBV6-1; d_gene: TRBD1; j_gene: TRBJ2-5; abundance: -
CDR3nt: TGCAGTGCTAGAGATGGTGGGACAGGGAACTATGGCTACACCTTC; CDR3aa: CSARDGGTGNYGYTF; v_gene: TRBV20-1; d_gene: TRBD1; j_gene: TRBJ1-2; abundance: few
CDR3nt: TGTGCCAGCAGTTTAGCCGGGACAGGGTTTTCTTCCTACGAGCAGTACTTC; CDR3aa: CASSLAGTGFSSYEQYF; v_gene: TRBV27; d_gene: TRBD1; j_gene: TRBJ2-7; abundance: many
CDR3nt: TGTGCCAGCAGTTTTTGGCAGGGAAATGGCTACACCTTC; CDR3aa: CASSFWQGNGYTF; v_gene: TRBV12-3/TRBV12-4; d_gene: -; j_gene: TRBJ1-2; abundance: -
CDR3nt: TGTGCCAGCAGAGACACGGGCGCAAACACTGGAGCTTTCTTT; CDR3aa: CASRDTGANTGAFF; v_gene: TRBV6-1; d_gene: -; j_gene: TRBJ1-1; abundance: -
CDR3nt: TGTGCCAGCAGCTACCCCGGACAGGCGGGCACTGAAGCTTTCTTT; CDR3aa: CASSYPGQAGTEAFF; v_gene: TRBV7-9; d_gene: TRBD1; j_gene: TRBJ1-1; abundance: many
CDR3nt: TGTGCCAGCAGCTTACCCCAGGGGGCCTACGAGCAGTACTTC; CDR3aa: CASSLPQGAYEQYF; v_gene: TRBV6-2/TRBV6-3; d_gene: TRBD1; j_gene: TRBJ2-7; abundance: -
CDR3nt: TGCAGTGCTTTAGAGGCCCGCAAATATGGCTACACCTTC; CDR3aa: CSALEARKYGYTF; v_gene: TRBV20-1; d_gene: -; j_gene: TRBJ1-2; abundance: -
CDR3nt: TGTGCCAGCAGCTCCAGGTACGAGCAGTACTTC; CDR3aa: CASSSRYEQYF; v_gene: TRBV7-2; d_gene: -; j_gene: TRBJ2-7; abundance: many
CDR3nt: TGTGCCATCAGTGAAGGGCGGAGAAACACTGAAGCTTTCTTT; CDR3aa: CAISEGRRNTEAFF; v_gene: TRBV10-3; d_gene: -; j_gene: TRBJ1-1; abundance: many
CDR3nt: TGTGCCAGCAGTTTAACGGGGGAATCACAGTCGCGTGGCTACACCTTC; CDR3aa: CASSLTGESQSRGYTF; v_gene: TRBV27; d_gene: -; j_gene: TRBJ1-2; abundance: many
CDR3nt: TGTGCCAGCGCCCTGCCGGCGGGGAGCTCCTACGAGCAGTACTTC; CDR3aa: CASALPAGSSYEQYF; v_gene: TRBV28; d_gene: -; j_gene: TRBJ2-7; abundance: -
CDR3nt: TGTGCCACCAGCAGGGCTAAAGGGTCCTATGGCTACACCTTC; CDR3aa: CATSRAKGSYGYTF; v_gene: TRBV15; d_gene: -; j_gene: TRBJ1-2; abundance: once
CDR3nt: TGTGCCAGCAAAACTAGCGACGGGACCCAGTACTTC; CDR3aa: CASKTSDGTQYF; v_gene: TRBV27; d_gene: TRBD2; j_gene: TRBJ2-5; abundance: many
CDR3nt: TGTGCCAGCAGTTTATTCGAGGCACGCGCTTTCTTT; CDR3aa: CASSLFEARAFF; v_gene: TRBV28; d_gene: -; j_gene: TRBJ1-1; abundance: many
CDR3nt: TGTGCCAGCAGCGCGACAGGCCACGAGCAGTACTTC; CDR3aa: CASSATGHEQYF; v_gene: TRBV7-2; d_gene: -; j_gene: TRBJ2-7; abundance: -
CDR3nt: TGTGCCAGTAGTATAGCCCTGAATCAGCCCCAGCATTTT; CDR3aa: CASSIALNQPQHF; v_gene: TRBV19; d_gene: -; j_gene: TRBJ1-5; abundance: many
CDR3nt: TGCAGCGTCCAAAGTGGGGGCCAGCCCCAGCATTTT; CDR3aa: CSVQSGGQPQHF; v_gene: TRBV29-1; d_gene: -; j_gene: TRBJ1-5; abundance: many
CDR3nt: TGTGCCAGCAGCCCCGCCGGTGGGACAGCAGCCTCCTCCTACGAGCAGTACTTC; CDR3aa: CASSPAGGTAASSYEQYF; v_gene: TRBV11-1; d_gene: TRBD1; j_gene: TRBJ2-7; abundance: -
CDR3nt: TGTGCCAGCAGAAACAGGGATTCCTCCTACGAGCAGTACTTC; CDR3aa: CASRNRDSSYEQYF; v_gene: TRBV6-2/TRBV6-3; d_gene: -; j_gene: TRBJ2-7; abundance: many
CDR3nt: TGTGCCAGTAGTATAGGGCCAGGAACCTACGAGCAGTACTTC; CDR3aa: CASSIGPGTYEQYF; v_gene: TRBV19; d_gene: -; j_gene: TRBJ2-7; abundance: many
CDR3nt: TGTGCCAGCAGCGGGACAGGGAAGTTTAACGAGCAGTACTTC; CDR3aa: CASSGTGKFNEQYF; v_gene: TRBV12-3/TRBV12-4; d_gene: TRBD1; j_gene: TRBJ2-7; abundance: many
CDR3nt: TGCAGTGCTAGAGATTCAGGGAGTCTTGGTGAAGCTTTCTTT; CDR3aa: CSARDSGSLGEAFF; v_gene: TRBV20-1; d_gene: -; j_gene: TRBJ1-1; abundance: -
CDR3nt: TGTGCCAGCAGTGAAGAAGGACGGGCACGTGGGGAGCAGTACTTC; CDR3aa: CASSEEGRARGEQYF; v_gene: TRBV12-3/TRBV12-4; d_gene: -; j_gene: TRBJ2-7; abundance: many